This TCR beta chain emerged from a study of cytomegalovirus exposure and HLA in healthy donors. The PCR ran on 60 Vbeta and 13 Jbeta primers. Measured with immunoSEQ multiplex PCR; TCRdb has only the in-frame clones, and not every one. The sample includes about 120,000 clones, around 80% seen only once; the top ten take 2.5% to 3.5%. Germline V lookup: CDR1 MRHNA, CDR2 SNTAGT. Losses at the gene ends were 3 bases for V and 3 bases for J; bases not matched to a gene: 1. The CDR3 contains 15 residues. As to this clone: No antigen is known for it.

The study's findings and limits: Accurate prediction of most subjects' HLA-A and HLA-B alleles from TCR beta sequences was reported.

Sequencing used PBMCs. The chain recombines TRBV6-4 with TRBJ2-2; 10 nucleotides align to TRBD2. This sequence was found in a woman aged 40 to 50 in good health and CMV-seropositive. The CDR3 sequence is CASSDLAGDTGELFF. DNA of the CDR3: TGTGCCAGCAGTGATCTAGCGGGGGACACCGGGGAGCTGTTTTTT.